A single sample is the source of the 9 T cell receptor beta chains below, sequenced in a study of T cell repertoires in cytomegalovirus infection. No antigens are known for them. TCRdb independently ran MiXCR on the reads; one entry per CDR3 protein. This table has approximately 110,000 distinct CDR3 sequences, roughly 9.1% appearing once. The sample comprised PBMCs, sequenced either directly or after in vitro stimulation (not recorded which). All receptors derive from a human donor in good health (CMV status not recorded). Some clones in this sample may be carry-over from other donors' samples.

The chain carries TRBV20-1 and TRBJ2-3, with TRBD1 identical over 7 bases. Unmatched junction bases numbered 9, after V lost 1 base and J lost 2 bases. CDR1 is DFQATT and CDR2 is SNEGSKA in the germline V gene (reference sequence). There are 16 residues in the CDR3. The CDR3 protein is CSARVSSGGPTDTQYF. The CDR3 DNA reads as TGCAGTGCTAGAGTGTCCTCAGGGGGACCCACAGATACGCAGTATTTT.

This clonotype was counted many times. The rearrangement links TRBV7-2 to TRBJ2-7; TRBD2 agrees at 13 bases. Germline values: CDR1 SGHTA, CDR2 FQGNSA. The length of the CDR3 is 15 residues. Trimming took 4 bases from V and 4 from J; bases not matched to a gene: 4. CDR3 sequence reads: CASSSTSGREYEQYV. CDR3 coding DNA: TGTGCCAGCAGCTCCACTAGCGGGAGGGAGTACGAGCAGTACGTC.

This clonotype was detected many times. This chain uses TRBV6-5 with TRBJ2-2; 7 positions match TRBD1. CDR1 and CDR2 (germline): MNHEY, SVGAGI. V lost 2 bases to trimming and J lost 2 bases; unmatched junction nucleotides: 5. This CDR3 comprises 16 residues. The CDR3 sequence: CASSYHTGENTGELFF. In DNA, the CDR3 is TGTGCCAGCAGTTACCACACAGGGGAAAACACCGGGGAGCTGTTTTTT.

In this sample, this clonotype turned up a few times. The rearrangement joins TRBV12-3 or TRBV12-4 to TRBJ2-7, with a tentative D call TRBD2 (6 bases). CDR3 length equals 14 residues. V was clipped by 6 bases and J by 4 bases, with 16 bases between them. DNA for the CDR3: TGTGCCAGCAGACAACCGGGACTTCCGTACGAGCAGTACTTC. It specifies CASRQPGLPYEQYF.

This chain uses TRBV12-3 or TRBV12-4 with TRBJ2-7, with 9 bases matching TRBD1. The CDR3 covers 14 residues. V shed 5 bases, J shed 4 bases, and the junction held 6 bases outside the gene matches. The CDR3 is CASSPTGGGYEQYF. The CDR3 region has the DNA TGTGCCAGCAGTCCGACAGGGGGAGGGTACGAGCAGTACTTC.

The sample holds many counts of this clonotype. The genes are TRBV24-1 and TRBJ2-2; D possibly matches TRBD1 or TRBD2 (5 bases each). Germline V gene lookup returns CDR1 KGHDR and CDR2 SFDVKD. The CDR3 has 17 amino acids. Trimming left V 2 bases short and J 5 bases short, with 17 bases between. Here the CDR3 reads CATSDSRQSRRTGELFF. The CDR3 DNA follows: TGTGCCACCAGTGATTCCCGACAGAGCAGGAGGACCGGGGAGCTGTTTTTT.

This clonotype was counted many times. The chain employs TRBV25-1 and TRBJ2-5; weak D call: TRBD2 (6 bases). The germline V gene has CDR1 MGHDK and CDR2 SYGVNS. This CDR3 region has 13 residues. Trimming cost V 6 bases and J 2 bases, with 10 bases left between them. The CDR3 spells CASRMGGQETQYF. In DNA form, the CDR3 reads TGTGCCAGCAGGATGGGGGGACAAGAGACCCAGTACTTC. Drawing the rest from reference TRBV25-1 and TRBJ2-5, the complete variable domain is EADIYQTPRYLVIGTGKKITLECSQTMGHDKMYWYQQDPGMELHLIHYSYGVNSTEKGDLSSESTVSRIRTEHFPLTLESARPSHTSQYLCASRMGGQETQYFGPGTRLLVL.

Worth noting for this clonotype: This may be a read error: a much more frequent sequence differs by one nucleotide. This sequence joins TRBV6-5 and TRBJ1-1, with D unresolved. Trimming pared 0 bases from V and 1 base from J, leaving 9 bases between. CDR1 and CDR2 (germline): MNHEY, SVGAGI. The CDR3 is made up of 15 amino acids. The CDR3 here is CASSYSRSGNTEAFF. The DNA of the CDR3 is TGTGCCAGCAGTTACTCGAGATCGGGGAACACTGAAGCTTTCTTT.

With respect to this clonotype: A junction end diverges from the germline sequence, so it may reflect a read error. V is TRBV7-9 and J is TRBJ1-3; D is uncertain. Germline V gives CDR1 SEHNR, CDR2 FQNEAQ (reference sequence). This CDR3 has 14 amino acids. CDR3: CASSLGGIGITIYF. The CDR3 DNA is TGTGCCAGCAGCTTAGGCGGAATCGGAATCACCATATATTTT.